This TCR beta chain was sequenced in a study of CXCR3-negative and CXCR3-positive naive CD8 T cells. The overall study: The libraries yielded about 135 million TRB reads, about 1.5 +/- 0.3 million each.

Germline V lookup: CDR1 MNHNS, CDR2 SASEGT. This CDR3 has 14 residues. Turning to this clonotype: The antigen is unknown.

Sorts that each held 300,000 cells were run in triplicate for every CD8+ T cell subset. Points from the study as a whole: High diversity, comparable across both naive subsets, contrasted with much lower diversity in memory CD8+ cells.

Through 5' RACE with UMI labels, the TRB cDNA libraries were prepared. TCRdb derives one entry per CDR3 protein from the 5' RACE reads, leaving out DNA. Here the sample table reports around 50,000 distinct CDR3 sequences. The sequencing sample was made of naive CXCR3- CD8+ T cells from blood. Subset: CD45RO-CCR7+CD27+CD95- naive CD8+ T cells lacking CXCR3 (TNR3-). The chain carries TRBV6-1 and TRBJ1-1; the TCRdb call, TRBD1, lacks DNA for checking. The clonotype originates from a human donor in good health. Some clones in this sample may be carry-over from other donors' samples. CDR3 in amino acids: CASSEISGATEAFF.